These T cell receptor beta chains were read from a single sample in a study of blood T cells in healthy people across ages. Each CDR3 protein is one row after TCRdb ran MiXCR on the 5' RACE reads. The sample lists 700,000 or so distinct CDR3 sequences, 22% occurring once. Material: blood. All receptors come from a man aged 65 to 79 in good health. Each CDR3 is given with its conserved first and last residue. A D gene is named only where the DNA matches it firmly. Size is omitted from some rows. Given values are once, few, many or a class for expanded clones.

few,.,TRBV27,TRBJ1-4,CASSPRGIFEKLFF,TGTGCCAGCAGTCCCCGGGGCATATTTGAAAAACTGTTTTTT
.,.,TRBV5-1,TRBJ2-7,CASSLEVGNGEQYF,TGCGCCAGCAGCTTGGAGGTGGGTAACGGCGAGCAGTACTTC
few,.,TRBV6-5,TRBJ1-1,CASRRLDTEAFF,TGTGCCAGCAGGCGCCTGGACACTGAAGCTTTCTTT
once,TRBD1,TRBV5-1,TRBJ2-3,CASSKADRVRTDTQYF,TGCGCCAGCAGCAAGGCCGACAGGGTTAGGACAGATACGCAGTATTTT
.,TRBD2,TRBV12-3/TRBV12-4,TRBJ2-7,CASLGLDLSEQYF,TGTGCCAGCCTGGGACTAGACCTCAGCGAGCAGTACTTC
.,.,TRBV18,TRBJ2-3,CASCLSVRDTQYF,TGTGCCAGCTGTTTGAGCGTTAGGGATACGCAGTATTTT
.,.,TRBV4-3,TRBJ1-6,CASSQDRGGSYNSPLHF,TGCGCCAGCAGCCAAGATCGCGGGGGATCCTATAATTCACCCCTCCACTTT
.,TRBD1,TRBV12-3/TRBV12-4,TRBJ1-4,CASTLRQGANEKLFF,TGTGCCAGCACTCTGCGGCAGGGGGCTAATGAAAAACTGTTTTTT
.,.,TRBV6-2/TRBV6-3,TRBJ2-3,CASGRIDTQYF,TGTGCCAGCGGCAGGATAGATACGCAGTATTTT
.,.,TRBV20-1,TRBJ1-2,CSAGRVGYTF,TGCAGTGCCGGAAGGGTTGGCTACACCTTC
.,.,TRBV7-9,TRBJ1-5,CARPRQDEYSNQPQHF,TGTGCCAGACCTAGGCAGGATGAATATAGCAATCAGCCCCAGCATTTT
.,TRBD2,TRBV7-8,TRBJ2-4,CASSPSGGTKNIQYF,TGTGCCAGCAGCCCTAGCGGGGGGACCAAAAACATTCAGTACTTC
.,.,TRBV3-1,TRBJ1-2,CASSQDLGDNYGYTF,TGTGCCAGCAGCCAAGATCTTGGTGATAACTATGGCTACACCTTC
few,.,TRBV7-7,TRBJ2-5,CAIGGTQYF,TGTGCCATCGGGGGGACCCAGTACTTC
.,.,TRBV6-1,TRBJ1-3,CASSEFGRGRRAGNTIYF,TGTGCCAGCAGTGAATTTGGTAGGGGCCGCCGGGCTGGAAACACCATATATTTT
.,.,TRBV28,TRBJ1-4,CASSFGGLGNEKLFF,TGTGCCAGCAGTTTTGGTGGCTTGGGGAATGAAAAACTGTTTTTT
.,TRBD1,TRBV5-1,TRBJ2-1,CASSLGGTSYNEQFF,TGTGCCAGCAGTTTAGGGGGCACCTCCTACAATGAGCAGTTCTTC
few,.,TRBV3-1,TRBJ1-1,CASSQESTRGEAFF,TGTGCCAGCAGCCAAGAGTCCACGCGGGGAGAAGCTTTCTTT
.,.,TRBV12-3/TRBV12-4,TRBJ1-1,CASSLSAGVRNTEAFF,TGTGCCAGCAGCCTTAGCGCGGGTGTAAGGAACACTGAAGCTTTCTTT
.,.,TRBV7-2,TRBJ2-5,CASSLQFGGATQETQYF,TGTGCCAGCAGCTTACAATTTGGGGGGGCGACCCAAGAGACCCAGTACTTC
many,.,TRBV7-9,TRBJ2-5,CASSLGGNQMGTQYF,TGTGCCAGCAGCTTAGGAGGGAATCAAATGGGGACCCAGTACTTC
.,.,TRBV30,TRBJ2-1,CAWSVPSSYTEQFF,TGTGCCTGGAGTGTACCGAGCTCCTACACTGAGCAGTTCTTC
few,TRBD1,TRBV20-1,TRBJ1-2,CSAPRQGRMEGYTF,TGCAGTGCTCCTCGACAGGGGAGGATGGAGGGCTACACCTTC
.,.,TRBV7-9,TRBJ1-4,CASSLGGRYEKLFF,TGTGCCAGCAGCTTAGGTGGAAGATATGAAAAACTGTTTTTT
.,.,TRBV7-9,TRBJ1-5,CASSSVDNQPQHF,TGTGCCAGCAGCTCTGTGGACAATCAGCCCCAGCATTTT
few,.,TRBV5-1,TRBJ2-1,CASSLGWGPDNEQFF,TGCGCCAGCAGCTTAGGATGGGGCCCAGACAATGAGCAGTTCTTC
.,.,TRBV12-3/TRBV12-4,TRBJ2-7,CASSVTGIGEQYF,TGTGCCAGCAGTGTTACAGGGATCGGCGAGCAGTACTTC
few,.,TRBV6-5,TRBJ1-2,CASSRVGNGYTF,TGTGCCAGCAGTCGTGTAGGAAATGGCTACACCTTC
.,.,TRBV7-6,TRBJ1-4,CASGSGRGLSNEKLFF,TGTGCCAGCGGGTCGGGCAGGGGACTCAGTAATGAAAAACTGTTTTTT
few,.,TRBV18,TRBJ2-1,CASSRGLDNEQFF,TGTGCCAGCTCACGGGGACTTGACAATGAGCAGTTCTTC
.,TRBD1,TRBV20-1,TRBJ1-1,CSASSTGGKNTEAFF,TGCAGTGCTAGCTCGACAGGGGGAAAGAACACTGAAGCTTTCTTT
many,.,TRBV3-1,TRBJ1-1,CASSQARGTEAFF,TGTGCCAGCAGCCAAGCAAGGGGCACTGAAGCTTTCTTT
.,.,TRBV12-3/TRBV12-4,TRBJ2-3,CASSLLGGGADTQYF,TGTGCCAGCAGTTTATTGGGGGGCGGAGCAGATACGCAGTATTTT
few,TRBD2,TRBV11-2,TRBJ2-1,CASSLDGASGGVAYNEQFF,TGTGCCAGCAGCTTAGATGGGGCTAGCGGGGGGGTGGCCTACAATGAGCAGTTCTTC
many,.,TRBV3-1,TRBJ2-7,CASSQRPLSYEQYF,TGTGCCAGCAGCCAACGGCCACTATCCTACGAGCAGTACTTC
few,.,TRBV5-1,TRBJ2-7,CASSLTGAGEQYF,TGCGCCAGCAGCTTGACGGGGGCGGGCGAGCAGTACTTC
few,TRBD2,TRBV20-1,TRBJ2-1,CSARGGTSGRSSDEQFF,TGCAGTGCTAGAGGTGGGACTAGCGGGAGGTCCTCGGATGAGCAGTTCTTC
.,TRBD1,TRBV11-2,TRBJ2-5,CASSSLTGIETQYF,TGTGCCAGCAGCTCGCTGACAGGGATCGAGACCCAGTACTTC
few,TRBD2,TRBV5-1,TRBJ2-3,CASSSISGALDTQYF,TGCGCCAGCAGCTCGATTAGCGGGGCGCTAGATACGCAGTATTTT
few,.,TRBV7-3,TRBJ2-2,CASSLFGGSNTGELFF,TGTGCCAGCAGCTTATTCGGGGGTTCGAACACCGGGGAGCTGTTTTTT
.,TRBD2,TRBV6-5,TRBJ2-1,CASSERLADYNEQFF,TGTGCCAGCAGCGAACGACTAGCGGACTACAATGAGCAGTTCTTC
few,TRBD1,TRBV20-1,TRBJ2-7,CSAPRQGAYEQYF,TGCAGTGCACCCAGACAGGGGGCATACGAGCAGTACTTC
.,.,TRBV7-2,TRBJ2-1,CASSSGHTGETQYF,TGTGCCAGCAGCTCAGGACATACCGGGGAGACCCAATACTTC
.,TRBD1,TRBV20-1,TRBJ1-5,CREDRDNQPQHF,TGCAGGGAAGACAGGGATAATCAGCCCCAGCATTTT
.,.,TRBV6-1,TRBJ2-5,CASSVSGVGGEETQYF,TGTGCCAGCAGTGTATCAGGGGTCGGAGGGGAAGAGACCCAGTACTTC
.,.,TRBV12-3/TRBV12-4,TRBJ2-1,CASLLGGTYNEQFF,TGTGCCAGCCTGCTCGGGGGAACCTACAATGAGCAGTTCTTC
.,TRBD2,TRBV9,TRBJ2-5,CASSVASGPGGETQYF,TGTGCCAGCAGCGTAGCTAGCGGCCCTGGGGGGGAGACCCAGTACTTC
.,TRBD1,TRBV29-1,TRBJ2-2,CSVGQGETGELFF,TGCAGCGTTGGGCAGGGGGAGACCGGGGAGCTGTTTTTT
few,.,TRBV29-1,TRBJ2-5,CSVRRRGSGETQYF,TGCAGCGTTCGAAGGCGGGGAAGTGGAGAGACCCAGTACTTC
few,.,TRBV12-3/TRBV12-4,TRBJ2-5,CASSPLEEETQYF,TGTGCCAGCAGCCCCCTAGAGGAAGAGACCCAGTACTTC
few,TRBD1,TRBV12-3/TRBV12-4,TRBJ1-5,CASSIAGTGYQPQHF,TGTGCCAGCAGTATCGCGGGGACAGGCTATCAGCCCCAGCATTTT
.,TRBD2,TRBV4-3,TRBJ2-1,CASSQDVTSGSYNEQFF,TGCGCCAGCAGCCAAGATGTCACTAGCGGGAGCTACAATGAGCAGTTCTTC
.,.,TRBV7-6,TRBJ2-3,CASRRPRDTRIDTQYF,TGTGCCAGCAGAAGACCCCGGGACACAAGGATTGATACGCAGTATTTT